Listed here are 5 T cell receptor beta chains from one sample, sequenced in a study of identifying expanded T cells in peripheral blood (dated by TCRdb to 2018 to 2020). Library method: the immunoSEQ multiplex PCR assay. TCRdb took this table from immuneACCESS and kept in-frame rearrangements with V and J called. Such tables lack part of the clones; where checked against another copy, unresolved V genes explain under half of the gap, and the rest is unexplained. Across this sample there are tens of thousands of clones, with 89% seen only once. In total, the top ten clones hold 2.5% to 3.5% of the sample. Sequenced sample: blood. These receptors came from a person aged 18-70 years in good health.

The genes are TRBV29-1 and TRBJ2-5; 8 bases agree with TRBD1. The germline V gene has CDR1 SQVTM and CDR2 ANQGSEA. V lost 4 bases and J lost 5; bases outside the gene matches: 0. The CDR3 contains 11 residues. Written as DNA, the CDR3 is TGCAGCGTTGGACAGGGGGAGACCCAGTACTTC. It codes for CSVGQGETQYF.

V gene TRBV2 combines with J gene TRBJ1-5; 7 bases agree with TRBD1. This CDR3 contains 14 residues. Germline loops: CDR1 SNHLY, CDR2 FYNNEI. J was trimmed by 7 bases and V by 6 bases; bases with no gene match: 9. CDR3 DNA sequence: TGTGCCAGCAGCTCCGACAGGGAGAGGCAGCCCCAGCATTTT. It codes for CASSSDRERQPQHF.

The J gene is TRBJ2-5, the V gene TRBV15; D is uncertain. The ends were cut back, 0 bases at V and 10 bases at J, with 9 bases in the middle. Germline assignment: CDR1 LNHNV and CDR2 YYDKDF (reference sequence). The CDR3 is made up of 12 amino acids. For the CDR3, the DNA is TGTGCCACCAGCAGAGATAAGAGAGTCCAGTACTTC. It encodes CATSRDKRVQYF.

This clone has just a few counts. The CDR3 here is CASSSAGGGSGNTIYF. The CDR3 DNA reads as TGTGCCAGCAGTTCCGCGGGGGGAGGTTCTGGAAACACCATATATTTT. The V and J genes are TRBV2 and TRBJ1-3, with D perhaps matching TRBD1 (5 bases). The germline V gene has CDR1 SNHLY and CDR2 FYNNEI. This CDR3 has 16 residues. The V end was cut by 5 bases, the J end by 1 base, with 15 bases between.

The chain uses TRBV12-5 and TRBJ1-3; no definite D call. Germline loops: CDR1 LGHNT, CDR2 FRNRAP. The CDR3 is 15 amino acids. Deletions cut 0 bases from V and 4 bases from J, with 10 bases between. CDR3 amino acids: CASGLVLGGGNTIYF. CDR3 nucleotide sequence: TGTGCTAGTGGTTTGGTTTTGGGAGGCGGAAACACCATATATTTT.